The clone carrying this TCR beta chain was seen more than once but under ten times. Its antigen is undetermined. Germline V gene data show CDR1 as KGHSH and CDR2 as LQKENI. The CDR3 sequence is 15 residues long. With 3 bases removed from V and 0 bases from J, the gap between germline ends came to 8 bases. The data originate from a study of T cell repertoires in cytomegalovirus infection. Study summary: HLA-B-restricted CMV epitopes that are well studied, plus recently identified HLA-C-restricted ones, were used by the study. From public TCR beta signatures came an indication of both CMV infection and matching HLA type. Regarding the study as a whole: The ex vivo response was dominated by HLA-C-restricted CMV-specific TCR beta clonotypes. Frequencies of public TCR beta families were cumulated, and this identified carriers of CMV plus the relevant HLA.

MiXCR, applied by TCRdb to the reads, yields one record per CDR3 protein. The table has over 250,000 distinct CDR3 sequences, approximately 22% seen once. The chain joins TRBV18 to TRBJ1-4; weak D call: TRBD1 (5 bases). The origin of this receptor is a human donor in good health (CMV status not recorded). Some clones in this sample may be carry-over from other donors' samples. Sequenced here: cultured PBMCs, sampled from culture after CMV antigen stimulation. This CDR3 reads CASSPVGATNEKLFF. The CDR3 DNA reads TGTGCCAGCTCACCCGTGGGGGCAACTAATGAAAAACTGTTTTTT.